The clone carrying this T cell receptor beta chain has a handful of counts. Its antigen remains unknown. With 1 base clipped from V and 2 bases from J, the junction kept 15 bases outside the gene matches. Germline V lookup: CDR1 SGHAT, CDR2 FQNNGV. The CDR3 is 19 amino acids. This sample stems from a study of identical twins. Notes on the study in general: Beta clonotypes that were abundant in cord blood contained fewer insertions, a pattern absent from memory repertoires.

TCRdb used MiXCR to reprocess the 5' RACE reads, holding one entry per CDR3 protein. The sample lists over 500,000 distinct CDR3 sequences; approximately 22% were seen once. In addition, the sample was reused for a study of T cells expressing NK-cell markers. This second study notes: Among CD8+ T cells from 5 to 7 donors, dominant NKG2C+ clonotypes accounted for about 1.0-7.5%.

This sequence originates from a woman between 18 and 29 years old in good health. The chain couples TRBV11-2 to TRBJ2-7; 9 nucleotides match TRBD2. Material: CD4+ T cells sorted from blood. CDR3 sequence (DNA): TGTGCCAGCAGCTTAGTACCCTTAGCTAGCGGGGTGAGGGCCTACGAGCAGTACTTC. It yields the protein CASSLVPLASGVRAYEQYF.